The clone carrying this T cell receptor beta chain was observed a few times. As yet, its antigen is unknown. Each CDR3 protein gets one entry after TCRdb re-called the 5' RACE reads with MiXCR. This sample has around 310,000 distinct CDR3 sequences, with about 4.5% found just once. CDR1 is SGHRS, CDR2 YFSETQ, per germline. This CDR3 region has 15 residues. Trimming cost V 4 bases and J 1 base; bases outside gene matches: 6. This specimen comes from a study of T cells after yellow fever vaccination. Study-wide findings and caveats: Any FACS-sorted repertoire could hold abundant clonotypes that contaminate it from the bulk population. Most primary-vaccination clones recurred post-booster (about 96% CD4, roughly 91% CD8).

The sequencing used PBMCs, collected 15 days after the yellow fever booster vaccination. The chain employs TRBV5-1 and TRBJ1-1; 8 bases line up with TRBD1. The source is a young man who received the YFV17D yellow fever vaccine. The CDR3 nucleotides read TGCGCCAGCAGCCCGACGACAGGGGCGAACACTGAAGCTTTCTTT. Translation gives CASSPTTGANTEAFF.